The TCR beta chain under discussion was sequenced for a study of control samples from healthy donors and cancer patients. V was pared by 3 bases and J by 3 bases, with 14 bases between. This CDR3 is 15 amino acids long. Germline V lookup: CDR1 DFQATT, CDR2 SNEGSKA (reference sequence). Clones were read by immunoSEQ multiplex PCR, and TCRdb kept only the in-frame ones, dropping some. The sample shows 95,000 to 150,000 clones, approximately 93% of them seen only once. The clonotype comes from a woman aged 18-35 years in good health. Material for sequencing was blood. V and J are TRBV20-1 and TRBJ1-4; D is undetermined. The CDR3 region is CSASRRSQSNEKLFF. Here the CDR3 DNA reads TGCAGTGCTAGTAGGAGGTCACAGTCTAATGAAAAACTGTTTTTT.